The rows below give T cell receptor beta chains drawn from one sample of a study of T cell changes during pregnancy in multiple sclerosis. Here immunoSEQ multiplex PCR was the method, and the copy in TCRdb shows in-frame clones only, minus some. The sample contains some 50,000 clones, approximately 89% of which appear only once. Sequencing used CD8+ T cells from peripheral blood mononuclear cells, obtained in the second trimester of pregnancy. Source of these receptors: a female donor with multiple sclerosis, enrolled in a pregnancy study. Each CDR3 is given with its conserved first and last residue. A D gene is named only where the DNA matches it firmly. A row's size may be missing; if present it is once, few, many or a size class.

j_gene,abundance,v_gene,d_gene,len,CDR3aa,CDR3nt
TRBJ1-4,.,TRBV6-1,.,17,CASSETAGSATNEKLFF,TGTGCCAGCAGTGAAACGGCAGGGTCTGCAACTAATGAAAAACTGTTTTTT
TRBJ1-1,.,TRBV19,.,15,CASSATGSPSTEAFF,TGTGCCAGTAGTGCTACAGGTTCCCCCAGCACTGAAGCTTTCTTT
TRBJ2-5,.,TRBV13,.,15,CASSLELAIQETQYF,TGTGCCAGCAGCTTAGAACTAGCTATCCAAGAGACCCAGTACTTC
TRBJ1-1,.,TRBV4-1,TRBD1,16,CASSQGTGVMNTEAFF,TGCGCCAGCAGCCAGGGGACAGGGGTCATGAACACTGAAGCTTTCTTT
TRBJ2-7,.,TRBV5-1,TRBD1,16,CASSPWTGGFSYEQYF,TGCGCCAGCAGCCCGTGGACAGGGGGTTTCTCCTACGAGCAGTACTTC
TRBJ1-5,.,TRBV6-5,.,13,CASSRQDNQPQHF,TGTGCCAGCAGTCGACAGGACAATCAGCCCCAGCATTTT
TRBJ1-1,.,TRBV27,.,13,CASKRSVNTEAFF,TGTGCCAGCAAGCGATCGGTGAACACTGAAGCTTTCTTT
TRBJ1-6,few,TRBV2,.,13,CASIGDLGSPLHF,TGTGCCAGCATCGGGGACTTAGGTTCACCCCTCCACTTT
TRBJ2-7,.,TRBV27,TRBD2,14,CASSLRGALLEQYF,TGTGCCAGCAGTTTGCGGGGGGCCCTTCTCGAGCAGTACTTC
TRBJ2-1,.,TRBV7-2,.,15,CASSLMAVRGNEQFF,TGTGCCAGCAGCTTAATGGCAGTAAGGGGCAATGAGCAGTTCTTC
TRBJ2-2,.,TRBV5-5,TRBD2,14,CASSWGGNTGELFF,TGTGCCAGCAGCTGGGGGGGGAACACCGGGGAGCTGTTTTTT
TRBJ1-2,.,TRBV9,TRBD1,15,CASSSGTGGDYGYTF,TGTGCCAGCAGCTCCGGGACAGGGGGTGACTATGGCTACACCTTC
TRBJ1-2,.,TRBV6-6,TRBD1,11,CAIQDQGAYTF,TGTGCCATCCAAGATCAGGGGGCCTACACCTTC
TRBJ2-7,.,TRBV7-6,TRBD1,15,CASSPRQGALDEQYF,TGTGCCAGCAGCCCCCGCCAGGGGGCCTTGGACGAGCAGTACTTC
TRBJ1-3,.,TRBV9,.,16,CASSVDTATAGNTIYF,TGTGCCAGCAGCGTAGATACCGCAACCGCGGGCAACACCATATATTTT